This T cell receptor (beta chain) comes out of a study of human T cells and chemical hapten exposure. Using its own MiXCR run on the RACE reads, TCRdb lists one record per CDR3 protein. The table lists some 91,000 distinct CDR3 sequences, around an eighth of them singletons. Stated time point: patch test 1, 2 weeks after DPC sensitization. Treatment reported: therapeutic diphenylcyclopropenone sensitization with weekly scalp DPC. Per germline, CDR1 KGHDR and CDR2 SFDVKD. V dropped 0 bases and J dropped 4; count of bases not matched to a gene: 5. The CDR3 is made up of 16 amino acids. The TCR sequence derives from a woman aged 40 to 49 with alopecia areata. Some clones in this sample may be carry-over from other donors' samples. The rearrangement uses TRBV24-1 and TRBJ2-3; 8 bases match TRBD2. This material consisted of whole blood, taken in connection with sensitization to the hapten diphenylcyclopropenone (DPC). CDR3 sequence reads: CATSDLRGGRPDTQYF. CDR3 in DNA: TGTGCCACCAGTGATTTGCGCGGGGGGCGCCCAGATACGCAGTATTTT.